Listed below are T cell receptor beta chains from one sample, sequenced in a study of T cell changes during pregnancy in multiple sclerosis. The table came from immunoSEQ multiplex PCR; TCRdb's copy has only in-frame clones and leaves some out. The top ten clones hold over 1.2% of a sample with over 50,000 clones, around nine tenths of them seen once. Sample: peripheral blood, taken in the third trimester of pregnancy. These receptor sequences come from a female donor in good health, enrolled as a control in a pregnancy study. Each CDR3 is given with its conserved first and last residue. D genes are given only for firm matches. Where a row states a size, it is once, few, many or the class of an expanded clone; other rows omit it.

d_gene: -; v_gene: TRBV9; j_gene: TRBJ1-2; abundance: -; CDR3nt: TGTGCCAGCAGCCCGGGGGGGTCGGGCGGCTACACCTTC; CDR3aa: CASSPGGSGGYTF
d_gene: -; v_gene: TRBV7-8; j_gene: TRBJ2-7; abundance: -; CDR3nt: TGTGCCAGCAGCTTTAGTGGGCCCTACGAGCAGTACTTC; CDR3aa: CASSFSGPYEQYF
d_gene: -; v_gene: TRBV27; j_gene: TRBJ1-5; abundance: once; CDR3nt: TGTGCCAGCACCCCCTTTTCTGAGCGGAGCAATCAGCCCCAGCATTTT; CDR3aa: CASTPFSERSNQPQHF
d_gene: -; v_gene: TRBV28; j_gene: TRBJ1-1; abundance: -; CDR3nt: TGTGCCAGCAGAACCTTAGAAAAAGCTTTCTTT; CDR3aa: CASRTLEKAFF
d_gene: -; v_gene: TRBV16; j_gene: TRBJ1-2; abundance: once; CDR3nt: TGTGCCAGCAGCCACCCCGGAGGGGAGCTCGGCGGCTACACCTTC; CDR3aa: CASSHPGGELGGYTF
d_gene: -; v_gene: TRBV7-2; j_gene: TRBJ1-3; abundance: -; CDR3nt: TGTGCCAGCAGCTCGAGGGACACCATATATTTT; CDR3aa: CASSSRDTIYF
d_gene: TRBD1; v_gene: TRBV6-5; j_gene: TRBJ1-2; abundance: -; CDR3nt: TGTGCCAGCAGCCTAGGACAGGGACGATTTGGCTACACCTTC; CDR3aa: CASSLGQGRFGYTF
d_gene: -; v_gene: TRBV7-3; j_gene: TRBJ2-5; abundance: -; CDR3nt: TGTGCCAGCAGCTTAATGGGGCAGGACCAAGAGACCCAGTACTTC; CDR3aa: CASSLMGQDQETQYF
d_gene: -; v_gene: TRBV19; j_gene: TRBJ1-1; abundance: -; CDR3nt: TGTGCCAGCTCAGGGAACACTGAAGCTTTCTTT; CDR3aa: CASSGNTEAFF
d_gene: TRBD1; v_gene: TRBV7-9; j_gene: TRBJ1-4; abundance: -; CDR3nt: TGTGCCAGCAGACAACAGACAGGGAAGGATGAAAAACTGTTTTTT; CDR3aa: CASRQQTGKDEKLFF
d_gene: -; v_gene: TRBV9; j_gene: TRBJ2-2; abundance: -; CDR3nt: TGTGCCAGCGGGCCTTGGTCCGGGGAGCTGTTTTTT; CDR3aa: CASGPWSGELFF
d_gene: -; v_gene: TRBV5-4; j_gene: TRBJ2-7; abundance: -; CDR3nt: TGTGCCAGCAGCCTAGGACAGAGCAACGAGCAGTACTTC; CDR3aa: CASSLGQSNEQYF
d_gene: -; v_gene: TRBV27; j_gene: TRBJ2-1; abundance: -; CDR3nt: TGTGCCAGCAGTCCCGCCGGGATTAGACCTAATGAGCAGTTCTTC; CDR3aa: CASSPAGIRPNEQFF
d_gene: TRBD1; v_gene: TRBV7-9; j_gene: TRBJ1-6; abundance: -; CDR3nt: TGTGCCAGCAGCTTAGCGACAGGGGGCGGTTCACCCCTCCACTTT; CDR3aa: CASSLATGGGSPLHF
d_gene: -; v_gene: TRBV29-1; j_gene: TRBJ2-3; abundance: -; CDR3nt: TGCAGCGTTGATATGGTCGGTACGCAGTATTTT; CDR3aa: CSVDMVGTQYF
d_gene: TRBD1; v_gene: TRBV28; j_gene: TRBJ1-4; abundance: -; CDR3nt: TGTGCCAGCAGCTCCGGAGGACAGGGGGTCTTTGTGTTTTTT; CDR3aa: CASSSGGQGVFVFF
d_gene: -; v_gene: TRBV20-1; j_gene: TRBJ1-2; abundance: few; CDR3nt: TGCAGTGCTAGTCCGGGAGGGAGCTACACCTTC; CDR3aa: CSASPGGSYTF
d_gene: -; v_gene: TRBV5-1; j_gene: TRBJ2-5; abundance: -; CDR3nt: TGCGCCAGCACGGCAGGGTCGAAGCAAGAGACCCAGTACTTC; CDR3aa: CASTAGSKQETQYF
d_gene: TRBD1; v_gene: TRBV19; j_gene: TRBJ1-6; abundance: -; CDR3nt: TGTGCCAGTACTATCCCGGACAGGCCTAATTCACCCCTCCACTTT; CDR3aa: CASTIPDRPNSPLHF
d_gene: -; v_gene: TRBV7-2; j_gene: TRBJ1-3; abundance: once; CDR3nt: TGTGCCAGCAGCCCAACTGGAAACACCATATATTTT; CDR3aa: CASSPTGNTIYF